Detailed here is one TCR beta chain. Its antigen is unidentified. Only in-frame clones appear in the TCRdb table, and some are missing; sequencing was by immunoSEQ multiplex PCR. In the table there are 110,000 or so clones, more than 75% of which are singletons. This sample stems from a study of T cell responses to AZD1222 COVID-19 vaccine. General observations from the study: Unmutated variant regions are reportedly the target of nearly half of TCRs that are spike-specific. Donors were chiefly white British, with a greater number of females, and clonal diversity was perhaps underestimated.

The germline V gene has CDR1 LGHDT and CDR2 YNNKEL (reference sequence). Trimming took 4 bases from V and 7 from J, leaving 17 bases between them. The CDR3 length is 15 residues. The chain uses TRBV3-1 (or the pseudogene TRBV3-2) and TRBJ2-1; D ambiguous. The origin of this receptor is an adult who received the AZD1222 COVID-19 vaccine. Here the sequenced sample was peripheral blood, taken 28 days after the second AZD1222 dose. CDR3 amino acids: CASSLTPAPGNEQFF. The CDR3 nucleotides read TGTGCCAGCAGCCTTACCCCGGCCCCAGGAAATGAGCAGTTCTTC.